A few counts support the clone carrying this T cell receptor beta chain. The antigen remains undetermined. These data belong to a study of blood T cells in healthy people across ages. Whole-study findings and limits: Among T cells, TCR beta diversity per million cells dropped roughly linearly as age rose.

The CDR3 extends over 16 amino acids. V shed 0 bases and J 7 bases; nucleotides not matched to a gene: 11. The germline V gene has CDR1 MNHEY and CDR2 SVGAGI. PCR was performed a second time for 7 to 11 cycles using a sample-barcoded 5' primer and a J-beta primer mix. In TCRdb, the 5' RACE reads were re-called with MiXCR into one record per CDR3 protein. Of about 290,000 distinct CDR3 sequences listed, roughly 27% are singletons. The TCR sequence derives from a woman aged 70 to 79 in good health. V gene TRBV6-5 combines with J gene TRBJ1-2, with TRBD1 matching 7 bases. Sequenced sample: blood. DNA of the CDR3: TGTGCCAGCAGTTACTCGATGTCAGGGGGTAGAGGTGGCTACACCTTC. The encoded protein is CASSYSMSGGRGGYTF.